One T cell receptor (beta chain) is described in this entry. Antigen unknown. The entry originates in a study of PD-1 blockade in mismatch repair-deficient tumors. Whole-study context: Patients had about 13 mismatch repair-deficient cancer types and were previously treated and progressing.

All patients were mismatch repair deficient, assessed by either PCR or immunohistochemistry. Study-wide points: After pembrolizumab, tumor-resident clones rose rapidly, then generally contracted before radiologic responses.

CDR1 and CDR2 from the germline V gene are DFQATT and SNEGSKA (reference sequence). The V end lost 6 bases, the J end lost 4 bases, and 9 bases lay between the germline ends. CDR3 length equals 11 residues. Only in-frame clones appear in the TCRdb table, and some are missing; sequencing was by immunoSEQ multiplex PCR. Here the sample spans about 23,000 clones, around 80% being singletons. V usage is TRBV20-1 and J usage is TRBJ2-5; tentative D call: TRBD2 (6 bases). The source material was peripheral blood, sampled 12 weeks after starting pembrolizumab. The origin of this receptor is an adult with mismatch repair-deficient cancer. Here the CDR3 DNA reads TGCAGTGCCTGGGAGGTAGAGACCCAGTACTTC. Protein: CSAWEVETQYF.